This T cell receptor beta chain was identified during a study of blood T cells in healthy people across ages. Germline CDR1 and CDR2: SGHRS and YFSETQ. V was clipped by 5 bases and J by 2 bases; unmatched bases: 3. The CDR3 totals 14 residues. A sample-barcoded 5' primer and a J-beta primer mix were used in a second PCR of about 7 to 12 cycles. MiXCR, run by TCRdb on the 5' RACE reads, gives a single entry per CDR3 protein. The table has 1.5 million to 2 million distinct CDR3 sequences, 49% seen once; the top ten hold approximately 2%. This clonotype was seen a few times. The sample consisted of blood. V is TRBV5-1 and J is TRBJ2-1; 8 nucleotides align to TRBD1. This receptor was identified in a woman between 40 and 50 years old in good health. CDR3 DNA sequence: TGCGCCAGCAGTCGGACAGGGCCCTACAATGAGCAGTTCTTC. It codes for CASSRTGPYNEQFF.